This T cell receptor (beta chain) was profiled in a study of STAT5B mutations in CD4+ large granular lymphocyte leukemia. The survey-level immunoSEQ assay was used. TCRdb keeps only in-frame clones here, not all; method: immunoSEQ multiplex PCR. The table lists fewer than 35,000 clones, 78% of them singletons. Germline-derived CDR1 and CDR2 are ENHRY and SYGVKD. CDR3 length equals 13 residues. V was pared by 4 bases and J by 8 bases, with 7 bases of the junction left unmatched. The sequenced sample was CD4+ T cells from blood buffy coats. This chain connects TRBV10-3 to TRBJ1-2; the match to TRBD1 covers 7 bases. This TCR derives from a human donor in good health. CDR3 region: CAISVQGNRGYTF. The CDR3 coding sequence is TGTGCCATCAGTGTACAGGGGAATCGAGGCTACACCTTC.